Listed below are T cell receptor beta chains from one sample, sequenced in a study of response to subunit inactivated influenza vaccine. One entry per CDR3 protein results from TCRdb running MiXCR on the RT-PCR reads. The sample includes approximately 700,000 distinct CDR3 sequences, approximately 15% of them seen just once. The sample consisted of PBMCs from blood, taken around two weeks before vaccination. The receptors were gathered from a man aged 45-65 years who received an inactivated influenza vaccine. The CDR3 runs from the conserved cysteine through the conserved F or W. Each record gives: V gene, J gene, CDR3 length, clone size, D gene, CDR3 protein, CDR3 DNA. A D gene is named only where the DNA matches it firmly. Size is stated for part of the rows, as once, few or many counts, or as a class when the clone is expanded.

TRBV7-9	TRBJ2-3	15	once	TRBD1	CASSIQGVGTDTQYF	TGTGCCAGCAGCATACAGGGGGTTGGGACAGATACGCAGTATTTT
TRBV30	TRBJ1-1	16	few	NA	CAWSVGPGPRDTEAFF	TGTGCCTGGAGTGTAGGGCCGGGGCCCCGGGACACTGAAGCTTTCTTT
TRBV5-5	TRBJ2-3	14	few	NA	CASRAIWGTDTQYF	TGTGCCAGCAGAGCCATTTGGGGTACAGATACGCAGTATTTT
TRBV11-2	TRBJ2-1	19	NA	TRBD2	CASSLMRDSGGAVLNEQFF	TGTGCCAGCAGCTTGATGAGGGATAGCGGGGGGGCGGTTCTCAATGAGCAGTTCTTC
TRBV5-1	TRBJ2-3	12	many	NA	CASSESTDTQYF	TGCGCCAGCAGCGAGAGCACAGATACGCAGTATTTT
TRBV6-1	TRBJ1-2	15	NA	TRBD1	CAPARSTGGESGYTF	TGTGCCCCAGCTAGGTCGACAGGGGGCGAATCTGGCTACACCTTC
TRBV6-2/TRBV6-3	TRBJ1-1	17	many	NA	CASSYPIVGGLNTEAFF	TGTGCCAGCAGTTACCCCATCGTTGGAGGCTTGAACACTGAAGCTTTCTTT
TRBV6-2/TRBV6-3	TRBJ2-1	17	few	TRBD1	CASSSVPPGQGRNEQFF	TGTGCCAGCAGTTCAGTGCCGCCGGGACAGGGGAGGAATGAGCAGTTCTTC
TRBV28	TRBJ2-6	16	NA	NA	CASSFRNFRGANVLTF	TGTGCCAGCAGTTTTAGGAACTTCAGGGGGGCCAACGTCCTGACTTTC
TRBV28	TRBJ2-1	16	many	TRBD1	CASSFQGQGAYNEQFF	TGTGCCAGCAGTTTCCAGGGACAGGGGGCCTACAATGAGCAGTTCTTC
TRBV11-2	TRBJ2-7	17	NA	TRBD2	CASSLDTAGARSYEQYF	TGTGCCAGCAGCTTAGATACGGCGGGAGCGCGATCCTACGAGCAGTACTTC
TRBV4-2	TRBJ2-5	16	NA	NA	CASSQDYRGGQETQYF	TGTGCCAGCAGCCAAGACTACAGGGGGGGACAAGAGACCCAGTACTTC
TRBV5-1	TRBJ2-5	18	few	TRBD2	CASSLGLAGFMYQETQYF	TGCGCCAGCAGCTTGGGGCTAGCGGGGTTTATGTACCAAGAGACCCAGTACTTC
TRBV9	TRBJ2-3	16	many	TRBD2	CASSDSGRSGTDTQYF	TGTGCCAGCAGCGATAGCGGGAGGTCAGGGACAGATACGCAGTATTTT